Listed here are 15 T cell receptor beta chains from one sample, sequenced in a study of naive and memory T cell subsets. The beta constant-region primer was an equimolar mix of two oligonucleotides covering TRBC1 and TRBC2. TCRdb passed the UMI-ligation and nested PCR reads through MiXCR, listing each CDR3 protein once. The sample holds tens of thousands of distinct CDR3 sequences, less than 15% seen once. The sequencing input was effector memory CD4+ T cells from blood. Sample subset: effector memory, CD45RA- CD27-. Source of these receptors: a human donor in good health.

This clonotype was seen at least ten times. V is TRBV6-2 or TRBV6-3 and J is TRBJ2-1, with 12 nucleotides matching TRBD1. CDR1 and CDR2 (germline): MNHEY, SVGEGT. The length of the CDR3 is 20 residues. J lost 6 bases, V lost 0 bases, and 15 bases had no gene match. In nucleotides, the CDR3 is TGTGCCAGCAGTTACTCGAAGGCGATGGACGGGACAGGGGGCATCAATGAGCAGTTCTTC. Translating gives CASSYSKAMDGTGGINEQFF.

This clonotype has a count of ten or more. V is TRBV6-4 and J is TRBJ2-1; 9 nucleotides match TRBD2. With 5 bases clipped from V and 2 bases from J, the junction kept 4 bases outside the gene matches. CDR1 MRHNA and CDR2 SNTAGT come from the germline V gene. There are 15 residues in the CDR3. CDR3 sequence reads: CASSLAGEPYNEQFF. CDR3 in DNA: TGTGCCAGCAGTTTAGCGGGAGAGCCCTACAATGAGCAGTTCTTC.

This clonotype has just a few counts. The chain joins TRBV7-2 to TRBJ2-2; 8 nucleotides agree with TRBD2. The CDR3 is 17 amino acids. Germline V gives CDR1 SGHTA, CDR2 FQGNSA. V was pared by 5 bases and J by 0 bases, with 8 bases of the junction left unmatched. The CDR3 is CASSKSPGLANTGELFF. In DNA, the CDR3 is TGTGCCAGCAGCAAGAGCCCGGGACTAGCGAACACCGGGGAGCTGTTTTTT.

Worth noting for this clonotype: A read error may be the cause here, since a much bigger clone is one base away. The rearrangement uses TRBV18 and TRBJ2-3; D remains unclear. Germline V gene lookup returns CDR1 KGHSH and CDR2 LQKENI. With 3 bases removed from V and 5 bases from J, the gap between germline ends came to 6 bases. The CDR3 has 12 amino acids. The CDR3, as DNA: TGTGCCAGCTCACCTAACATAGATACGCAGTATTTT. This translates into CASSPNIDTQYF.

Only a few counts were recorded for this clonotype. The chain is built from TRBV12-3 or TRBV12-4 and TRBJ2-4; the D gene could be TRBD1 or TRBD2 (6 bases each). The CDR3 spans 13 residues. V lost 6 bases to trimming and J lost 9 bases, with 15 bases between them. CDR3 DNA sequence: TGTGCCAGCAGCGCTTCGGGGGCCGGCATTCAGTACTTC. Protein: CASSASGAGIQYF.

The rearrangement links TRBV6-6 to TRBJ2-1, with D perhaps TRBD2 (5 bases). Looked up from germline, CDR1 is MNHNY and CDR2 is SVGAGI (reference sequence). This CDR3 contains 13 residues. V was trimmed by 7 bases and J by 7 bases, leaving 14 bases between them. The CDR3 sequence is CASTRLPRNEQFF. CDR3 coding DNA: TGTGCCAGCACCCGACTACCGAGGAATGAGCAGTTCTTC.

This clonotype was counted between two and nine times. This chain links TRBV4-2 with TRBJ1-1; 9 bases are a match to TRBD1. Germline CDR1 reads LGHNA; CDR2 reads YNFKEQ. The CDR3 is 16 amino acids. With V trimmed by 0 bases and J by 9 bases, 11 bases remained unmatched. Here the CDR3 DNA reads TGTGCCAGCAGCCAAGAAGGGACAGGGAAAGAAGGTCAAGCTTTCTTT. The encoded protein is CASSQEGTGKEGQAFF.

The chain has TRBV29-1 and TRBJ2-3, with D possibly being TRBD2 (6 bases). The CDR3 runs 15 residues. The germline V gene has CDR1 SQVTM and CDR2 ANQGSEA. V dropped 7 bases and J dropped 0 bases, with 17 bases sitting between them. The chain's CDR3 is CSAPGETSSTDTQYF. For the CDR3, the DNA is TGCAGCGCCCCGGGAGAGACATCTAGCACAGATACGCAGTATTTT.

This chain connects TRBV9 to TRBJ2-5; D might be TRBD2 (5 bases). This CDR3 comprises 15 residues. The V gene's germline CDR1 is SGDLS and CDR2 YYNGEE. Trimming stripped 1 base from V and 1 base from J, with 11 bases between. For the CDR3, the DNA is TGTGCCAGCAGCGTATCCGGGGTTTTCCAAGAGACCCAGTACTTC. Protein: CASSVSGVFQETQYF.

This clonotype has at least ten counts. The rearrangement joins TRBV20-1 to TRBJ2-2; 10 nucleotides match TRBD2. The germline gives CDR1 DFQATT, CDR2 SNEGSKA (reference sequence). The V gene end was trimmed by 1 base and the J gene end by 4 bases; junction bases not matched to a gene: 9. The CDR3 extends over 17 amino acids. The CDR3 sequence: CSARGGASGSGTGELFF. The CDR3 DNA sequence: TGCAGTGCTAGAGGGGGGGCTAGCGGGAGTGGCACCGGGGAGCTGTTTTTT.

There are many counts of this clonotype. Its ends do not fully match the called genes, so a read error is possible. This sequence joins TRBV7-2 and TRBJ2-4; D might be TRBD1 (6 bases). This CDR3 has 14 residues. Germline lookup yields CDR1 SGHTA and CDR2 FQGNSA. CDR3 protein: CASSLLRDKSIQYF. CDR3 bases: TGTGCCAGCAGCTTATTACGGGACAAAAGCATTCAGTACTTC.

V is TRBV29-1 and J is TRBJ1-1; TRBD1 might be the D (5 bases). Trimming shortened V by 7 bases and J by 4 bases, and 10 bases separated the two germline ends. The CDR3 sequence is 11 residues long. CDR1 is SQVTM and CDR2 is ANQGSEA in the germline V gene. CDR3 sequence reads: CSAREGTEAFF. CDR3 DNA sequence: TGCAGCGCCAGGGAGGGCACTGAAGCTTTCTTT.

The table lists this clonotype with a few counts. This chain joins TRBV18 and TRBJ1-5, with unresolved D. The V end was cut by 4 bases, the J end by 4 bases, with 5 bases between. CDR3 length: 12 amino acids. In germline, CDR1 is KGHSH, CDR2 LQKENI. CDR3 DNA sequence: TGTGCCAGCTCACGACCGAATCAGCCCCAGCATTTT. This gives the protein CASSRPNQPQHF.

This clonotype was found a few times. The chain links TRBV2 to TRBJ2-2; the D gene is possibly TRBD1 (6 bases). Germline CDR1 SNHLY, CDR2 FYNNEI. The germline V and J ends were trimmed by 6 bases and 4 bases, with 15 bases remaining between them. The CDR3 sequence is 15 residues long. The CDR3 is CASRSQGMGTGELFF. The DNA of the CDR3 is TGTGCCAGCAGATCACAGGGAATGGGCACCGGGGAGCTGTTTTTT.

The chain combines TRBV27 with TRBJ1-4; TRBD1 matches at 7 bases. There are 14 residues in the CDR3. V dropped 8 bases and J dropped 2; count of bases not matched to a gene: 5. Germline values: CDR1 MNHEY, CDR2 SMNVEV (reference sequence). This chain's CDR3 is CASSGGGTNEKLFF. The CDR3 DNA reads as TGTGCCAGCTCTGGAGGGGGCACTAATGAAAAACTGTTTTTT.